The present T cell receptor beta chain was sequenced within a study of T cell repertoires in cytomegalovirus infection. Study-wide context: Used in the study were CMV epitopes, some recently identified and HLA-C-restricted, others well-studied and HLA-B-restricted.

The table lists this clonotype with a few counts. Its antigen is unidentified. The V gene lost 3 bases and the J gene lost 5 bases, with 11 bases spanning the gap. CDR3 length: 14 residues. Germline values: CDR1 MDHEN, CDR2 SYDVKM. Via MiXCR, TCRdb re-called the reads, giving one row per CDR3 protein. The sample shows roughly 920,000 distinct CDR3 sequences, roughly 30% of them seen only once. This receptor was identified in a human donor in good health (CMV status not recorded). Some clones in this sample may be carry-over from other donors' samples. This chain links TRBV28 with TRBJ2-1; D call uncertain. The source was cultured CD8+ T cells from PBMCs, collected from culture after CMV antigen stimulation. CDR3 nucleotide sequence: TGTGCCAGCAGTTTCCCGCTTAGCCACAATGAGCAGTTCTTC. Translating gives CASSFPLSHNEQFF.